This T cell receptor (beta chain) was identified in a study of PD-L1 blockade in urothelial cancer. Time point here: pretreatment peripheral blood. CDR3 size: 18 residues. The V and J ends lost 0 bases and 1 base, in that order; junction bases with no gene match: 5. The germline gives CDR1 SGDLS, CDR2 YYNGEE. The method was immunoSEQ multiplex PCR; TCRdb's version includes in-frame clones alone and lacks a portion of them. Of about 79,000 clones in the sample, approximately 86% are singletons; the top ten hold approximately 15%. This rearrangement joins TRBV9 to TRBJ2-1; 12 nucleotides match TRBD2. The sequence was collected from a man in his sixties with urothelial cancer. Here the sequenced sample was PBMCs, taken around atezolizumab (anti-PD-L1) treatment. CDR3 DNA: TGTGCCAGCAGCGTAGGCAGGACTAGCGGGGTTTCCTACAATGAGCAGTTCTTC. The encoded protein is CASSVGRTSGVSYNEQFF.